This T cell receptor beta chain is drawn from a study of cytomegalovirus exposure and HLA in healthy donors. At the level of the study: The study's early data release held about 85 million unique TCRs from HLA-typed donors.

Participants comprised healthy donors of bone marrow. PCR primers comprised 60 Vbeta and 13 Jbeta primers. The assay was immunoSEQ multiplex PCR, and TCRdb's table has in-frame clones only and misses some. This sample yields roughly 98,000 clones, of which roughly 70% are seen a single time; 2% to 2.5% belongs to the top ten. Per the germline V gene, CDR1 is MNHNY and CDR2 is SVGAGI (reference sequence). After removal of 5 bases from V and 6 bases from J, the junction contained 11 bases not matched to a gene. This CDR3 comprises 16 residues. This chain connects TRBV6-6 to TRBJ2-2, with 8 nucleotides matching TRBD1. This TCR derives from a man in his forties or fifties in good health and CMV-seronegative. Sequences were obtained from PBMCs. The CDR3 here is CASSKGQGGIAGELFF. CDR3 nucleotides: TGTGCCAGCAGTAAAGGACAGGGTGGGATCGCCGGGGAGCTGTTTTTT.